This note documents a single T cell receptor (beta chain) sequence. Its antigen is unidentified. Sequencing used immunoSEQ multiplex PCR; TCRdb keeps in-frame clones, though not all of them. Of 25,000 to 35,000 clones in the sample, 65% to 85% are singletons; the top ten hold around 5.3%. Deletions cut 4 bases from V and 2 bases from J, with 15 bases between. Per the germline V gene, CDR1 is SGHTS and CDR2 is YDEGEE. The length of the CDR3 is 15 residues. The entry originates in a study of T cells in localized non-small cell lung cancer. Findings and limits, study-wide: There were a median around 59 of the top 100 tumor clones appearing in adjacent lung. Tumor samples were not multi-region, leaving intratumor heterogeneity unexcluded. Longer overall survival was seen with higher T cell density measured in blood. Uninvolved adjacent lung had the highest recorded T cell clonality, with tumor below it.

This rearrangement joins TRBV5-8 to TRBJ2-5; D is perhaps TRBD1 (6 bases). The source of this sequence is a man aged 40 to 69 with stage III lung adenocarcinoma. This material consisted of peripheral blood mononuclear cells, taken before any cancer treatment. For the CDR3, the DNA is TGTGCCAGCAGCCCGTACAGGGCCCGTCAAGAGACCCAGTACTTC. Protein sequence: CASSPYRARQETQYF.